This T cell receptor (beta chain) stems from a study of T cells expressing NK-cell markers. The V gene's germline CDR1 is MGHRA and CDR2 YSYEKL. There are 15 residues in the CDR3. TCRdb reprocessed the 5' RACE reads; each CDR3 protein has one entry and no DNA is given. The sample table includes 500,000 to 700,000 distinct CDR3 sequences. Sequenced material: blood T cells: a sorted CD56 or NKG2C T cell subset, CD4+ or CD8+ T cells, or bulk PBMC T cells (not recorded which). The chain carries TRBV4-1 and TRBJ2-1. The sequence was obtained from a man aged 18 to 29 in good health. The CDR3 spells CASSQLGLYINEQFF.